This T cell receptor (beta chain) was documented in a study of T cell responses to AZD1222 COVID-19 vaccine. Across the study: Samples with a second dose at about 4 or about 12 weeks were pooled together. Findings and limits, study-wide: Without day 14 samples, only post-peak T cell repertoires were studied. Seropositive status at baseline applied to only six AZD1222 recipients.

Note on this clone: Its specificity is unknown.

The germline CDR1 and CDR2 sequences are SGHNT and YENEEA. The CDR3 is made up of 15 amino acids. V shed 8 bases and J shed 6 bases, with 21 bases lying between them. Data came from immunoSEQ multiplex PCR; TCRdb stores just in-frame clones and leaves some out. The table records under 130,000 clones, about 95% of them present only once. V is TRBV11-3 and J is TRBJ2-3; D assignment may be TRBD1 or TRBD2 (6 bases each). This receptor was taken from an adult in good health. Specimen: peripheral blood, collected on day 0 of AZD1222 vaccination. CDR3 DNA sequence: TGTGCCAGCTCGCCATCGGGGGCAATTACGGATACGCAGTATTTT. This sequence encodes CASSPSGAITDTQYF. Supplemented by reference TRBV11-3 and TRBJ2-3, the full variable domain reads EAGVVQSPRYKIIEKKQPVAFWCNPISGHNTLYWYLQNLGQGPELLIRYENEEAVDDSQLPKDRFSAERLKGVDSTLKIQPAELGDSAVYLCASSPSGAITDTQYFGPGTRLTVL.